These T cell receptor beta chains were read from a single sample in a study of blood T cell repertoires in COVID-19. The method was immunoSEQ multiplex PCR; TCRdb's version includes in-frame clones alone and lacks a portion of them. This table holds 160,000 or so clones, approximately 80% found once. Sequencing was carried out using peripheral blood. The receptors originated from a human donor in a cohort sampled during active COVID-19. CDR3s include the opening cysteine and the closing phenylalanine or tryptophan. D genes are given only for firm matches. Size tells how often a clone was seen (once, few, many) or the class of an expanded clone, and some rows leave it out.

TGTGCCAGCAGTTCCCTAGCGGGGTTCACAGATACGCAGTATTTT,CASSSLAGFTDTQYF,-,TRBJ2-3,TRBV28,TRBD2
TGTGCCAGCAGCTTGTTTGGGACAGGGTCCGACGAGCAGTACTTC,CASSLFGTGSDEQYF,few,TRBJ2-7,TRBV5-5,TRBD1
TGTGCCAGCAGCCAATCGGGGGCAGGGGCCAGCGGTCAGCCCCAGCATTTT,CASSQSGAGASGQPQHF,-,TRBJ1-5,TRBV16,-
TGTGCCAGCAGTTTCTATGGTCCCTACGAGCAGTACTTC,CASSFYGPYEQYF,-,TRBJ2-7,TRBV6-5,-
TGTGCCAGCTCACCATCAACAGGTTATGAAGCTTTCTTT,CASSPSTGYEAFF,-,TRBJ1-1,TRBV18,-
TGTGCCAGCAGCCCCCGTTCTAGCGGGACCATCCACGAGCAGTACTTC,CASSPRSSGTIHEQYF,-,TRBJ2-7,TRBV6-2/TRBV6-3,TRBD2
TGCGCCAGGCTAACTAGCGGGGGCCGCTCCTACGAGCAGTACTTC,CARLTSGGRSYEQYF,-,TRBJ2-7,TRBV10-1,TRBD2
TGTGCCATCAGTGAGTCTGTTAGCGGGGGGGGAGAGACCCAGTACTTC,CAISESVSGGGETQYF,-,TRBJ2-5,TRBV10-3,TRBD2
TGTGCCAGTAGTTTACAGGGGGCTCCCTACGAGCGGCAGTACTTC,CASSLQGAPYERQYF,-,TRBJ2-7,TRBV19,TRBD1
TGTGCTAGCCGAACAGGGAGAGAGACTGAAGCTTTCTTT,CASRTGRETEAFF,-,TRBJ1-1,TRBV12-5,-
TGTGCCAGCAGCTTCTGGACAGGTGGAAACACCATATATTTT,CASSFWTGGNTIYF,once,TRBJ1-3,TRBV7-2,TRBD1
TGCGCCAGCATCGAGCGATACGAGCAGTACTTC,CASIERYEQYF,few,TRBJ2-7,TRBV10-1,-
TGCGCCAGCAGCTTGGGGGACAGGGGATACGAGCAGTACTTC,CASSLGDRGYEQYF,-,TRBJ2-7,TRBV5-1,TRBD1
TGCGCCAGCAGTCGTAGAGCCCAATACGAGCAGTACTTC,CASSRRAQYEQYF,-,TRBJ2-7,TRBV23-1,-
TGCGCCAGCAGCTTGGGGACAGGGGTGTATGGCTACACCTTC,CASSLGTGVYGYTF,few,TRBJ1-2,TRBV5-1,TRBD1
TGCGCCAGCAGCCAAGTACTAGGGACAGGGCTCTACGAGCAGTACTTC,CASSQVLGTGLYEQYF,-,TRBJ2-7,TRBV4-3,TRBD1